The T cell receptor (beta chain) under discussion was sequenced for a study of shared clonotypes between healthy human individuals. The protocol was immunoSEQ multiplex PCR, while the TCRdb copy is restricted to in-frame clones and leaves out a portion. The sample has fewer than 1.6 million clones, approximately 98.5% seen once; the top ten hold around 0.38%. The CDR3 loop spans 19 amino acids. Germline V lookup: CDR1 SGHDT, CDR2 YYEEEE. V lost 1 base to trimming and J lost 3 bases, with 26 bases between them. It was into CD45RA+ naive and CD45RA-negative memory subsets that the CD4+ cells were split.

Sequencing was carried out using naive CD4+ T cells sorted from blood. The subset here: CD45RA+ positively selected. The sequence derives from a man aged 25-45 years in good health. The rearrangement links TRBV5-6 to TRBJ2-7; D not resolved. CDR3 nucleotides: TGTGCCAGCAGCTTGCTAGACCGCTTACACCTCTCACCCCGCTACGAGCAGTACTTC. Its protein is CASSLLDRLHLSPRYEQYF.